These T cell receptor beta chains were read from a single sample in a study of blood T cell repertoires in COVID-19. Sequenced by immunoSEQ multiplex PCR; TCRdb stores in-frame clones only, minus some. Of some 70,000 clones in the sample, about 80% were seen once. Material: peripheral blood. The receptors derive from a man between 60 and 75 years old with acute or convalescent COVID-19. The CDR3 runs from the conserved cysteine through the conserved F or W. A D gene is named only where the DNA matches it firmly. Size values are once, few and many counts, or a class for expanded clones, and some rows have none.

d_gene: .
v_gene: TRBV5-1
j_gene: TRBJ2-3
abundance: .
CDR3nt: TGCGCCAGCAGCTTCGGGTCGGGCAGGGGTGCAGATACGCAGTATTTT
CDR3aa: CASSFGSGRGADTQYF

d_gene: TRBD2
v_gene: TRBV7-9
j_gene: TRBJ2-7
abundance: .
CDR3nt: TGTGCCAGCAGCCGCTCGACTAGCGGGGGGGCCTACGAGCAGTACTTC
CDR3aa: CASSRSTSGGAYEQYF

d_gene: .
v_gene: TRBV5-1
j_gene: TRBJ1-4
abundance: .
CDR3nt: TGCGCCAGCAGCCTCCGGGACGGGGGGGAAAAACTGTTTTTT
CDR3aa: CASSLRDGGEKLFF

d_gene: TRBD2
v_gene: TRBV6-5
j_gene: TRBJ2-5
abundance: .
CDR3nt: TGTGCCAGCAGTTACTCGAATAGCGGGGGGGAAGAGACCCAGTACTTC
CDR3aa: CASSYSNSGGEETQYF

d_gene: .
v_gene: TRBV24-1
j_gene: TRBJ2-1
abundance: .
CDR3nt: TGTGCCACCAGTGCGGACAATGAGCAGTTCTTC
CDR3aa: CATSADNEQFF

d_gene: .
v_gene: TRBV7-9
j_gene: TRBJ2-3
abundance: .
CDR3nt: TGTGCCAGCAGCCTGTTATCACAGGGTCCCACAGATACGCAGTATTTT
CDR3aa: CASSLLSQGPTDTQYF

d_gene: TRBD1
v_gene: TRBV12-3/TRBV12-4
j_gene: TRBJ1-4
abundance: once
CDR3nt: TGTGCCAGCAGTTTCGATGGAGGGGGCTCAAGGATTTTT
CDR3aa: CASSFDGGGSRIF

d_gene: TRBD1
v_gene: TRBV13
j_gene: TRBJ2-2
abundance: .
CDR3nt: TGTGCCAGCAGTCTTAAAACAGGGGCCATCGGGGAGCTGTTTTTT
CDR3aa: CASSLKTGAIGELFF

d_gene: TRBD2
v_gene: TRBV7-9
j_gene: TRBJ2-1
abundance: .
CDR3nt: TGTGCCAGCAGCCGGGGACTAGCGGGGGGCAATGAGCAGTTCTTC
CDR3aa: CASSRGLAGGNEQFF

d_gene: .
v_gene: TRBV24-1
j_gene: TRBJ2-1
abundance: .
CDR3nt: TGTGCCACCAGTGATTTGCGAGGGAAAGGGTACAATGAGCAGTTCTTC
CDR3aa: CATSDLRGKGYNEQFF

d_gene: TRBD1
v_gene: TRBV4-3
j_gene: TRBJ1-3
abundance: .
CDR3nt: TGCGCCAGCAGCCAGACCGGGACAGGGAGAGGAAACACCATATATTTT
CDR3aa: CASSQTGTGRGNTIYF

d_gene: .
v_gene: TRBV4-1
j_gene: TRBJ2-7
abundance: .
CDR3nt: TGCGCCAGCAGCCTCCGGGACATGACCTACGAGCAGTACTTC
CDR3aa: CASSLRDMTYEQYF

d_gene: TRBD2
v_gene: TRBV10-3
j_gene: TRBJ2-1
abundance: .
CDR3nt: TGTGCCATCATAGCGGGGGGGCCTAGTCCAGACAATGAGCAGTTCTTC
CDR3aa: CAIIAGGPSPDNEQFF

d_gene: .
v_gene: TRBV6-2/TRBV6-3
j_gene: TRBJ1-2
abundance: .
CDR3nt: TGTGCCAGCAGCCTACAGGGTAACTATGGCTACACCTTC
CDR3aa: CASSLQGNYGYTF

d_gene: .
v_gene: TRBV19
j_gene: TRBJ2-7
abundance: .
CDR3nt: TGTGCCAGTAGGATGAGGGGGAGCTCCTACGAGCAGTACTTC
CDR3aa: CASRMRGSSYEQYF

d_gene: TRBD1
v_gene: TRBV29-1
j_gene: TRBJ1-2
abundance: .
CDR3nt: TGCAGCGCTACCACAGGGGGCTATGGCTACACCTTC
CDR3aa: CSATTGGYGYTF

d_gene: TRBD1
v_gene: TRBV9
j_gene: TRBJ2-2
abundance: .
CDR3nt: TGTGCCAGCAGCGTAGATCTGGGACAGGGTACCGGGGAGCTGTTTTTT
CDR3aa: CASSVDLGQGTGELFF

d_gene: TRBD1
v_gene: TRBV25-1
j_gene: TRBJ1-6
abundance: few
CDR3nt: TGTGCCAGCAACCTAGAGACAGGGTCGCCCTTTAGGCACTTT
CDR3aa: CASNLETGSPFRHF

d_gene: TRBD1
v_gene: TRBV4-2
j_gene: TRBJ1-1
abundance: few
CDR3nt: TGTGCCAGCAGCCGAACCGGGACAGGGGATACTGAAGCTTTCTTT
CDR3aa: CASSRTGTGDTEAFF

d_gene: .
v_gene: TRBV10-3
j_gene: TRBJ2-7
abundance: .
CDR3nt: TGTGCCACCGCGTCTTTTGGTCGGGTCGATAGTCCGGACGAGCAGTACTTC
CDR3aa: CATASFGRVDSPDEQYF

d_gene: .
v_gene: TRBV25-1
j_gene: TRBJ1-2
abundance: .
CDR3nt: TGTGCCAGCAGTGGCCTATCTGGGGCGATAGGATATGGCTACACCTTC
CDR3aa: CASSGLSGAIGYGYTF

d_gene: TRBD2
v_gene: TRBV6-2/TRBV6-3
j_gene: TRBJ2-3
abundance: once
CDR3nt: TGTGCCAGCAGTTACTCTCGTGGACTAGCGGGGGGTACGCAGTATTTT
CDR3aa: CASSYSRGLAGGTQYF

d_gene: .
v_gene: TRBV20-1
j_gene: TRBJ1-2
abundance: .
CDR3nt: TGCAGTGCTGGCCCAGGGTACGGCTACACCTTC
CDR3aa: CSAGPGYGYTF

d_gene: TRBD2
v_gene: TRBV11-2
j_gene: TRBJ2-4
abundance: .
CDR3nt: TGTGCCAGCAGCACCTCCGGGACTAACAACATTCAGTACTTC
CDR3aa: CASSTSGTNNIQYF

d_gene: TRBD1
v_gene: TRBV5-6
j_gene: TRBJ1-4
abundance: .
CDR3nt: TGTGCCAGCAGCCTGACAGGGGGCTCTGATGAAAAACTGTTTTTT
CDR3aa: CASSLTGGSDEKLFF

d_gene: .
v_gene: TRBV19
j_gene: TRBJ2-3
abundance: .
CDR3nt: TGTGCCAGTAAATCTAGCACAGATACGCAGTATTTT
CDR3aa: CASKSSTDTQYF

d_gene: TRBD2
v_gene: TRBV5-4
j_gene: TRBJ2-1
abundance: .
CDR3nt: TGTGCCAGCATCTCCGGGGGGGGCCTTGGTCATGAGCAGTTCTTC
CDR3aa: CASISGGGLGHEQFF

d_gene: .
v_gene: TRBV30
j_gene: TRBJ1-1
abundance: .
CDR3nt: TGTGCCTGGAGTACCGGGGAAGCTTTCTTT
CDR3aa: CAWSTGEAFF

d_gene: TRBD1
v_gene: TRBV6-6
j_gene: TRBJ1-5
abundance: .
CDR3nt: TGTGCCAGCAGTTACTCGTCAGGGGGCGGCAATCAGCCCCAGCATTTT
CDR3aa: CASSYSSGGGNQPQHF

d_gene: .
v_gene: TRBV6-5
j_gene: TRBJ2-7
abundance: .
CDR3nt: TGTGCCAGCACCACACCCAGTTCCCACGAGCAGTACTTC
CDR3aa: CASTTPSSHEQYF

d_gene: TRBD2
v_gene: TRBV18
j_gene: TRBJ2-5
abundance: .
CDR3nt: TGTGCCAGCTCACCCCCGGGGAGGGGCCAAGAGACCCAGTACTTC
CDR3aa: CASSPPGRGQETQYF

d_gene: .
v_gene: TRBV11-3
j_gene: TRBJ2-1
abundance: .
CDR3nt: TGTGCCAGCAGCTTAGTGACTGGTAATGAGCAGTTCTTC
CDR3aa: CASSLVTGNEQFF

d_gene: TRBD1
v_gene: TRBV2
j_gene: TRBJ1-1
abundance: .
CDR3nt: TGTGCCAGCAGTCCACAGGGGTTCGCTGAAGCTTTCTTT
CDR3aa: CASSPQGFAEAFF

d_gene: .
v_gene: TRBV18
j_gene: TRBJ1-1
abundance: .
CDR3nt: TGTGCCAGCTCACTCAGGGGAGGGGACACTGAAGCTTTCTTT
CDR3aa: CASSLRGGDTEAFF

d_gene: TRBD1
v_gene: TRBV5-1
j_gene: TRBJ2-2
abundance: .
CDR3nt: TGCGCCAGCAGCTGGGATGACAGGGGTGGAGCCGGGGAGCTGTTTTTT
CDR3aa: CASSWDDRGGAGELFF

d_gene: .
v_gene: TRBV7-2
j_gene: TRBJ1-1
abundance: .
CDR3nt: TGTGCCAGCAGGGCCCAACAGGCGATTGAAGCTTTCTTT
CDR3aa: CASRAQQAIEAFF

d_gene: TRBD1
v_gene: TRBV7-2
j_gene: TRBJ1-3
abundance: .
CDR3nt: TGTGCCAGCAGCCCGCAGGGGGCTGGAAACACCATATATTTT
CDR3aa: CASSPQGAGNTIYF

d_gene: TRBD1
v_gene: TRBV7-9
j_gene: TRBJ1-2
abundance: .
CDR3nt: TGTGCCAGCAGCTTGGGCGCAGGGGGCAGATGGGGCTACACCTTC
CDR3aa: CASSLGAGGRWGYTF

d_gene: TRBD1
v_gene: TRBV6-2/TRBV6-3
j_gene: TRBJ1-5
abundance: few
CDR3nt: TGTGCCAGCAGTTCCACCGGGACAGGGGTGGGACAGCCCCAGCATTTT
CDR3aa: CASSSTGTGVGQPQHF

d_gene: .
v_gene: TRBV14
j_gene: TRBJ1-2
abundance: few
CDR3nt: TGTGCCAGCAGCCAAGGAGTCGGGGATGGCTACACCTTC
CDR3aa: CASSQGVGDGYTF

d_gene: .
v_gene: TRBV2
j_gene: TRBJ1-2
abundance: .
CDR3nt: TGTGCCAGCAGCACGGACAGATACTATGGCTACACCTTC
CDR3aa: CASSTDRYYGYTF

d_gene: .
v_gene: TRBV9
j_gene: TRBJ1-2
abundance: .
CDR3nt: TGTGCCAGCAGCCCTCGGACTGGTTATGGCTACACCTTC
CDR3aa: CASSPRTGYGYTF

d_gene: .
v_gene: TRBV5-1
j_gene: TRBJ1-4
abundance: .
CDR3nt: TGCGCCAGCAGCTTGGACAGGGTCAGTGGTAATGAAAAACTGTTTTTT
CDR3aa: CASSLDRVSGNEKLFF

d_gene: TRBD1
v_gene: TRBV7-2
j_gene: TRBJ2-3
abundance: .
CDR3nt: TGTGCCAGCAGCCCGGGACAGGGGAGCAATACGCAGTATTTT
CDR3aa: CASSPGQGSNTQYF

d_gene: TRBD2
v_gene: TRBV5-6
j_gene: TRBJ2-3
abundance: .
CDR3nt: TGTGCCAGCAGCTCCGGGACTAGCGGGGGGCGGTTTACAGATACGCAGTATTTT
CDR3aa: CASSSGTSGGRFTDTQYF

d_gene: .
v_gene: TRBV5-1
j_gene: TRBJ2-3
abundance: .
CDR3nt: TGCGCCAGCAGCTTGGCAACTCGTAGCACAGATACGCAGTATTTT
CDR3aa: CASSLATRSTDTQYF

d_gene: TRBD1
v_gene: TRBV4-1
j_gene: TRBJ1-2
abundance: .
CDR3nt: TGCGCCAGCAGCCAGAGCCGGGACAGGGTATGGGGCTACACCTTC
CDR3aa: CASSQSRDRVWGYTF

d_gene: TRBD1
v_gene: TRBV5-1
j_gene: TRBJ1-1
abundance: .
CDR3nt: TGCGCCAGCAGCGACACAGGGGGCACAACTGAAGCTTTCTTT
CDR3aa: CASSDTGGTTEAFF

d_gene: .
v_gene: TRBV5-6
j_gene: TRBJ1-4
abundance: .
CDR3nt: TGTGCCAGCAGCTTTGCCCAGGGTCAAGGTGAAAAACTGTTTTTT
CDR3aa: CASSFAQGQGEKLFF

d_gene: TRBD2
v_gene: TRBV4-1
j_gene: TRBJ2-7
abundance: few
CDR3nt: TGCGCCAGCAGCCAAGGTCTAGCGGGGGCTGCCTCCTACGAGCAGTACTTC
CDR3aa: CASSQGLAGAASYEQYF

d_gene: .
v_gene: TRBV2
j_gene: TRBJ1-4
abundance: .
CDR3nt: TGTGCCAGCAGTGGACAGTTAGGAGAAAAACTGTTTTTT
CDR3aa: CASSGQLGEKLFF

d_gene: .
v_gene: TRBV3-1/TRBV3-2
j_gene: TRBJ1-6
abundance: few
CDR3nt: TGTGCCAGCAGCCAAGATTTGAGGGATCCCTATAATTCACCCCTCCACTTT
CDR3aa: CASSQDLRDPYNSPLHF

d_gene: .
v_gene: TRBV5-1
j_gene: TRBJ1-5
abundance: .
CDR3nt: TGCGCCAGCAGGGCTGCTCCAGGGTCCATTCAGCCCCAGCATTTT
CDR3aa: CASRAAPGSIQPQHF

d_gene: TRBD1
v_gene: TRBV18
j_gene: TRBJ1-1
abundance: .
CDR3nt: TGTGCCACCTCACAGGGGGCGGTGACTGAAGCTTTCTTT
CDR3aa: CATSQGAVTEAFF

d_gene: .
v_gene: TRBV2
j_gene: TRBJ2-3
abundance: .
CDR3nt: TGTGCCAGCAGTGATAGCGGCGGAGATACGCAGTATTTT
CDR3aa: CASSDSGGDTQYF

d_gene: TRBD2
v_gene: TRBV4-1
j_gene: TRBJ2-1
abundance: .
CDR3nt: TGCGCCAGCAGCCACCAGCGGGGGGGCGGTGAGCAGTTCTTC
CDR3aa: CASSHQRGGGEQFF

d_gene: TRBD2
v_gene: TRBV11-3
j_gene: TRBJ2-5
abundance: once
CDR3nt: TGTGCCAGCAGCCCGACTAGCGGGGCTGAGACCCAGTACTTC
CDR3aa: CASSPTSGAETQYF